One sample yielded the 7 T cell receptor beta chains listed below, sequenced in a study of blood T cell repertoires in COVID-19. The table came from immunoSEQ multiplex PCR; TCRdb's copy has only in-frame clones and leaves some out. Counted here are roughly 260,000 clones, roughly nine tenths occurring once; the ten biggest clones make up 2.6%. What was sequenced was PBMCs or T cells enriched from blood (not recorded which). These receptors originate from a woman aged 18-30 years who had recovered from COVID-19.

V and J are TRBV19 and TRBJ1-5, with D tentatively TRBD1 (6 bases). V dropped 5 bases and J dropped 3 bases, with 17 bases sitting between them. There are 16 residues in the CDR3. Germline CDR1 is LNHDA and CDR2 is SQIVND (reference sequence). Here the CDR3 reads CASSSTWTAFNQPQHF. The CDR3 coding sequence is TGTGCCAGTAGTTCAACTTGGACAGCCTTCAATCAGCCCCAGCATTTT.

J is TRBJ2-2 and V is TRBV30; a possible D gene is TRBD2 (6 bases). CDR3 size: 14 residues. Per the germline V gene, CDR1 is GTSNPN and CDR2 is SVGIG (reference sequence). V was shortened by 4 bases and J by 7 bases, with 16 bases between the two germline ends. CDR3 region: CAWTRLLAGGELFF. CDR3 nucleotide sequence: TGTGCCTGGACGCGGCTACTAGCCGGCGGGGAGCTGTTTTTT.

This clone was observed once. The chain combines TRBV15 with TRBJ2-1; D unclear. This CDR3 region has 15 residues. Germline CDR1 and CDR2: LNHNV and YYDKDF (reference sequence). The V end was cut by 0 bases, the J end by 0 bases, with 6 bases between. CDR3 residues: CATSREESSYNEQFF. CDR3 coding DNA: TGTGCCACCAGCAGAGAGGAGAGCTCCTACAATGAGCAGTTCTTC.

This sequence joins TRBV19 and TRBJ1-1, with D tentatively TRBD1 (5 bases). The V end was cut by 5 bases, the J end by 4 bases, with 14 bases between. CDR3 length: 14 amino acids. The germline V gene encodes CDR1 LNHDA and CDR2 SQIVND (reference sequence). In nucleotides, the CDR3 is TGTGCCAGTAGTGGGGGACCCGGGGGCACTGAAGCTTTCTTT. This gives the protein CASSGGPGGTEAFF. Variable domain in full (rest from reference TRBV19 and TRBJ1-1): DGGITQSPKYLFRKEGQNVTLSCEQNLNHDAMYWYRQDPGQGLRLIYYSQIVNDFQKGDIAEGYSVSREKKESFPLTVTSAQKNPTAFYLCASSGGPGGTEAFFGQGTRLTVV.

The sample holds one count of this clone. The chain carries TRBV3-1 (or the pseudogene TRBV3-2) and TRBJ2-7, with 11 bases lining up with TRBD2. This CDR3 comprises 16 residues. Germline trimming cut 5 bases from V and 3 bases from J; bases unmatched to any gene: 9. Per the germline V gene, CDR1 is LGHDT and CDR2 is YNNKEL (reference sequence). The CDR3 coding sequence is TGTGCCAGCAGCGAAACACTTCTAGCGGGGGGCTACGAGCAGTACTTC. Residues: CASSETLLAGGYEQYF.

The V call is TRBV30, the J call TRBJ1-1; TRBD1 might be the D (6 bases). The CDR3 covers 16 residues. V lost 2 bases and J lost 1, with 17 bases in between. Germline CDR1 and CDR2: GTSNPN and SVGIG (reference sequence). The CDR3 reads CAWSLHYLTGNTEAFF. CDR3 nucleotide sequence: TGTGCCTGGAGTCTACATTATCTGACAGGGAACACTGAAGCTTTCTTT.

The chain carries TRBV11-2 and TRBJ2-2, with TRBD1 matching over 7 bases. Germline V gene data show CDR1 as SGHAT and CDR2 as FQNNGV. This CDR3 contains 17 residues. The V gene end was trimmed by 2 bases and the J gene end by 1 base; junction bases not matched to a gene: 7. The CDR3 nucleotides are TGTGCCAGCAGCTTATCCCGGGACAGCCTGAACACCGGGGAGCTGTTTTTT. It is translated as CASSLSRDSLNTGELFF.